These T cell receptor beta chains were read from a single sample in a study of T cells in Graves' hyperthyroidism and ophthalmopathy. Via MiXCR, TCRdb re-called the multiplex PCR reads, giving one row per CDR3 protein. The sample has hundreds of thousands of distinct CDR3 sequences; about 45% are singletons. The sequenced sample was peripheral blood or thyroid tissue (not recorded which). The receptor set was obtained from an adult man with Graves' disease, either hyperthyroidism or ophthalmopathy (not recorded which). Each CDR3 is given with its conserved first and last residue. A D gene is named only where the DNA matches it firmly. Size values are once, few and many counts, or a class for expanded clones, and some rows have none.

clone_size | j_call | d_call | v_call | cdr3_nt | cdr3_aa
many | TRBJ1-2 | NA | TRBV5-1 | TGCGCCAGCAGCTCCAAGACGGGGACCTATGGCTACACCTTC | CASSSKTGTYGYTF
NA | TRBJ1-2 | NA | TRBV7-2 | TGTGCCAGCAGCTTAGGCGGGATTTCCCTCTATGGCTACACCTTC | CASSLGGISLYGYTF
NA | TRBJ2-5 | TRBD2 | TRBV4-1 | TGCGCCACTACCCCCTACGGACTAGCACAAGAGACCCAGTACTTC | CATTPYGLAQETQYF
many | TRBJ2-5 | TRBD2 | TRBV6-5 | TGTGCCAGCAGTCGAGGGACTAGCGCGAAAGAGACCCAGTACTTC | CASSRGTSAKETQYF
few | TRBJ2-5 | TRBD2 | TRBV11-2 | TGTGCCAGCAGCCACCGACTAGCGGGAGAAGAGACCCAGTACTTC | CASSHRLAGEETQYF
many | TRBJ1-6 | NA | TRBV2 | TGTGCCAGCAGTGAAGACAGCCATTCACCCCTCCACTTT | CASSEDSHSPLHF
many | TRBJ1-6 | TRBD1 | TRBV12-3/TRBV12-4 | TGTGCCAGCAGTCACAGGGGCTGGGTCCTCCACTTT | CASSHRGWVLHF
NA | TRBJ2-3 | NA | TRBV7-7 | TGTGCTAGCAGCTTAAGTGGCACAGATACGCAGTATTTT | CASSLSGTDTQYF
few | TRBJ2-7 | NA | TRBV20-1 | TGCAGTGCTAGGGTGGTTGAGTCGGCGGTCGAGCAGTACTTC | CSARVVESAVEQYF
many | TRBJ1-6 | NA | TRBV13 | TGTGCCAGCAGCTTAGGATATTCTCGGGGCCTCCACTTT | CASSLGYSRGLHF
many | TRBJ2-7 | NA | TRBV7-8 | TGTGCCAGCAGCCAAGTCTCGTCCCAGGCGTCCTACGAGCAGTACTTC | CASSQVSSQASYEQYF